These 4 T cell receptor beta chains were all obtained from the same sample, sequenced in a study of T cell repertoires in cytomegalovirus infection (dated by TCRdb to between 2018 and 2021). Their specific antigens are unknown. According to the study, the label for this sample's treatment or condition signals: in vitro stimulation with specific CMV peptide epitopes to enrich CMV-specific T cells. The run used an Illumina HiSeq 1500. TCRdb reprocessing: public reads trimmed at Q25 with fastp, clones called with MiXCR, in-frame beta chains kept. Rows with a matching CDR3 protein are joined into one entry that keeps the most common DNA and genes. This sample comprises about 920,000 distinct CDR3 sequences, approximately 33% of them detected only once. The top ten constitute around 15% of the sample. Source: cultured CD8+ T cells from PBMCs, taken from culture after CMV antigen stimulation. The receptors were gathered from a human donor in good health (CMV status not recorded). Some clones in this sample may be carry-over from other donors' samples.

This clonotype was seen ten or more times. The chain combines TRBV7-2 with TRBJ1-1; unclear D gene. The V and J ends lost 1 base and 1 base respectively, with 7 bases between them. Germline V gene lookup returns CDR1 SGHTA and CDR2 FQGNSA. This CDR3 has 14 residues. This CDR3 is CASSLVSPNTEAFF. The CDR3 DNA is TGTGCCAGCAGCTTAGTATCCCCGAACACTGAAGCTTTCTTT.

The rearrangement uses TRBV10-3 and TRBJ2-5; D may correspond to TRBD1 or TRBD2 (5 bases each). V was cut by 6 bases and J by 1 base, with 9 bases left in between. CDR1 ENHRY and CDR2 SYGVKD come from the germline V gene. The CDR3 has 13 residues. The CDR3 is CAIRWDGQETQYF. DNA of the CDR3: TGTGCCATCAGGTGGGACGGCCAAGAGACCCAGTACTTC.

The chain carries TRBV9 and TRBJ2-1; 14 nucleotides agree with TRBD2. In germline, CDR1 is SGDLS, CDR2 YYNGEE. The junction had 7 bases not matched to a gene; V was cut back by 1 base and J by 7 bases. The CDR3 has 17 residues. The CDR3, as DNA: TGTGCCAGCAGCGTACCTACCGGGACTAGCGGGGGTAATGAGCAGTTCTTC. Protein product: CASSVPTGTSGGNEQFF.

This clonotype was seen only a few times. The chain joins TRBV7-6 to TRBJ1-2; 10 bases align to TRBD1. The V gene end was trimmed by 5 bases and the J gene end by 6 bases; junction bases not matched to a gene: 3. CDR3 size: 13 residues. Germline values: CDR1 SGHVS, CDR2 FNYEAQ. The CDR3 protein is CASSATGGDGYTF. DNA of the CDR3: TGTGCCAGCAGCGCGACAGGGGGCGATGGCTACACCTTC.